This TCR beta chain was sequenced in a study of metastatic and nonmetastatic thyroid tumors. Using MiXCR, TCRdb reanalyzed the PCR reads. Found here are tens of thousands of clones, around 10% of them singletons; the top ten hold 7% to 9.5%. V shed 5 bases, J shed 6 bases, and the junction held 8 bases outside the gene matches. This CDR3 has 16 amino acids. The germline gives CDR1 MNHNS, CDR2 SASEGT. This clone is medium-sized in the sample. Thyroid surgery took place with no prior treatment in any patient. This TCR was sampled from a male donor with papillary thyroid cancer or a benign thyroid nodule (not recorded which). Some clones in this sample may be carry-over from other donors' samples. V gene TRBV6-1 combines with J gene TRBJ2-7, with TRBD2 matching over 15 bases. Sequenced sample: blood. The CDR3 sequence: CASSPLQGLAGGEQYF. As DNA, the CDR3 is TGTGCCAGCAGTCCACTACAGGGACTAGCGGGAGGCGAGCAGTACTTC.